These 32 T cell receptor beta chains were sequenced from one sample in a study of cytomegalovirus exposure and HLA in healthy donors (dated by TCRdb to about 2017). Receptor amplification or capture employed the immunoSEQ multiplex PCR assay. The multiplex PCR relied on a mix of 60 forward primers for TCR Vbeta segments and 13 reverse primers for TCR Jbeta segments. TCRdb re-hosts the immuneACCESS table, in-frame sequences only. Its copies lack some clones; in the studies checked, an unresolved V gene accounts for under half of them, and the cause for the rest is not known. The sample's own table lists 80,000 or so clones. The ten largest clones represent about 1% of the sample. Sequencing was performed on PBMCs. These receptors all stem from a woman in her thirties in good health and CMV-seronegative.

The chain combines TRBV5-1 with TRBJ2-5, with 9 bases that match TRBD2. V was pared by 3 bases and J by 11 bases, with 17 bases of the junction left unmatched. From germline, CDR1 is SGHRS and CDR2 YFSETQ. The CDR3 loop spans 16 amino acids. The DNA for the CDR3 is TGCGCCAGCAGCTGGACTAGCGCTAGAGCTCCTACTGAGCAGTACTTC. This gives the protein CASSWTSARAPTEQYF.

The chain carries TRBV5-6 and TRBJ1-2; no reliable D call. The CDR3 spans 14 residues. CDR1 is SGHDT, CDR2 YYEEEE, per germline. The V end lost 0 bases, the J end lost 4 bases, and 10 bases lay between the germline ends. The CDR3: CASSLDGETYGYTF. The CDR3 nucleotides are TGTGCCAGCAGCTTGGATGGGGAGACCTATGGCTACACCTTC.

The gene calls are TRBV30 and TRBJ1-3, with 10 bases lining up with TRBD1. Germline CDR1 and CDR2: GTSNPN and SVGIG (reference sequence). V was clipped by 7 bases and J by 0 bases; unmatched bases: 18. The CDR3 consists of 19 residues. In nucleotides, the CDR3 is TGTGCCTATGCTTCCGGGACAGGGGTCTTTACACTCTCTGGAAACACCATATATTTT. Protein sequence: CAYASGTGVFTLSGNTIYF.

This sequence joins TRBV19 and TRBJ1-1, with D perhaps matching TRBD1 (5 bases). Trimming stripped 1 base from V and 6 bases from J, with 12 bases between. CDR1 is LNHDA and CDR2 is SQIVND in the germline V gene (reference sequence). The CDR3 is 14 amino acids. The CDR3 sequence is CASSIGGQGAEAFF. Here the CDR3 DNA reads TGTGCCAGTAGTATAGGGGGCCAGGGCGCTGAAGCTTTCTTT.

The chain couples TRBV5-8 to TRBJ2-7, with TRBD2 identical over 7 bases. Germline lookup yields CDR1 SGHTS and CDR2 YDEGEE. The J segment lost 3 bases and the V segment lost 0 bases, leaving 9 bases of the junction unmatched. The CDR3 covers 16 residues. This CDR3 is CASSLAGGRGVYEQYF. CDR3 in DNA: TGTGCCAGCAGCTTGGCGGGGGGAAGAGGTGTCTACGAGCAGTACTTC.

The chain carries TRBV4-2 and TRBJ1-2, with D tentatively TRBD1 (5 bases). This CDR3 region has 21 residues. CDR1 is LGHNA, CDR2 YNFKEQ, per germline. The V end lost 0 bases, the J end lost 0 bases, and 26 bases lay between the germline ends. The DNA for the CDR3 is TGTGCCAGCAGCCAAGAAGGTGGAGGGGTTTTACCCGACCTAGCTAACTATGGCTACACCTTC. As protein: CASSQEGGGVLPDLANYGYTF.

This rearrangement joins TRBV6-5 to TRBJ1-2, with D perhaps TRBD1 (5 bases). The CDR3 sequence is 12 residues long. V lost 6 bases and J lost 7, with 12 bases in between. Germline values: CDR1 MNHEY, CDR2 SVGAGI. CDR3 DNA: TGTGCCAGCAGCCCCGGAAGGGGTGGCTACACCTTC. Protein: CASSPGRGGYTF.

The chain is built from TRBV6-1 and TRBJ1-1; D is uncertain. Germline-derived CDR1 and CDR2 are MNHNS and SASEGT. The CDR3 covers 13 residues. V lost 2 bases and J lost 6, with 10 bases in between. CDR3 protein: CASSEREGPEAFF. For the CDR3, the DNA is TGTGCCAGCAGTGAACGGGAGGGTCCTGAAGCTTTCTTT.

This chain links TRBV2 with TRBJ1-1, with D possibly TRBD1 on 6 matching bases. In germline, CDR1 is SNHLY, CDR2 FYNNEI. V was cut by 6 bases and J by 1 base, with 12 bases left in between. CDR3 length: 14 amino acids. CDR3 in DNA: TGTGCCAGCAGCCGGATAGGGGGGAACACTGAAGCTTTCTTT. Protein product: CASSRIGGNTEAFF.

The chain combines TRBV6-1 with TRBJ1-1; perhaps TRBD1 as D (6 bases). Germline V gene data show CDR1 as MNHNS and CDR2 as SASEGT. This CDR3 is built from 13 residues. Trimming shortened V by 8 bases and J by 10 bases, and 20 bases separated the two germline ends. The DNA of the CDR3 is TGTGCCAGCGGGCTGTGGGACATAAGCGGAGCTTTCTTT. This translates into CASGLWDISGAFF.

The chain uses TRBV29-1 and TRBJ1-1; no clear D. Germline CDR1 reads SQVTM; CDR2 reads ANQGSEA. V was cut by 6 bases and J by 7 bases, with 9 bases left in between. CDR3 length equals 10 residues. The CDR3 DNA reads TGCAGCGTCGGCCTAGGTGAAGCTTTCTTT. The encoded protein is CSVGLGEAFF.

The V call is TRBV28, the J call TRBJ1-1, with 8 bases lining up with TRBD1. With 2 bases clipped from V and 4 bases from J, the junction kept 3 bases outside the gene matches. Germline V gene lookup returns CDR1 MDHEN and CDR2 SYDVKM. This CDR3 spans 14 amino acids. The CDR3 loop is CASSLQTGGTEAFF. CDR3 in DNA: TGTGCCAGCAGTTTACAAACAGGGGGCACTGAAGCTTTCTTT.

The chain has TRBV5-1 and TRBJ2-2; the D gene is possibly TRBD2 (6 bases). The CDR3 has 16 amino acids. V gave up 4 bases and J gave up 6 bases, with 19 bases separating them. Germline-derived CDR1 and CDR2 are SGHRS and YFSETQ. CDR3 DNA: TGCGCCAGCAGCCCGGAGGGGTGGGGAGTGGCCGGGGAGCTGTTTTTT. The encoded protein is CASSPEGWGVAGELFF.

This chain connects TRBV7-2 to TRBJ1-4; 7 bases map to TRBD1. There are 14 residues in the CDR3. Germline V gives CDR1 SGHTA, CDR2 FQGNSA. Unmatched junction bases numbered 7, after V lost 5 bases and J lost 7 bases. As DNA, the CDR3 is TGTGCCAGCAGCCCCATGGGACAGCCTGAAAAACTGTTTTTT. Protein: CASSPMGQPEKLFF.

The chain carries TRBV6-1 and TRBJ2-5, with 11 bases identical to TRBD2. The CDR3 is 13 residues long. Per the germline V gene, CDR1 is MNHNS and CDR2 is SASEGT. V shed 10 bases and J 5 bases; nucleotides not matched to a gene: 6. The CDR3 DNA reads TGTGCCATTGCTAGCGGGAGGTGGGAGACCCAGTACTTC. Amino acids: CAIASGRWETQYF.

The chain links TRBV19 to TRBJ1-5; D possibly corresponds to TRBD1 (6 bases). V lost 5 bases to trimming and J lost 9 bases, with 32 bases between them. CDR1 LNHDA and CDR2 SQIVND come from the germline V gene (reference sequence). This CDR3 contains 19 residues. The CDR3 sequence is CASSPGGAEGLYRVRPQHF. In nucleotides, the CDR3 is TGTGCCAGTAGTCCGGGGGGGGCCGAGGGGCTTTACAGAGTTCGGCCCCAGCATTTT.

Written as DNA, the CDR3 is TGTGCCAGCAGTGTCGACAGGGGCTCTGAAGCTTTCTTT. Translating it yields CASSVDRGSEAFF. This sequence joins TRBV6-1 and TRBJ1-1; TRBD1 agrees at 8 bases. J gave up 6 bases and V 4 bases, and 4 bases lay outside the gene matches. This CDR3 region has 13 residues. Germline V CDR1 and CDR2: MNHNS, SASEGT.

J is TRBJ1-2 and V is TRBV27; 8 bases map to TRBD1. CDR1 and CDR2 from the germline V gene are MNHEY and SMNVEV (reference sequence). V lost 6 bases to trimming and J lost 8 bases; unmatched junction nucleotides: 20. The CDR3 spans 17 residues. The CDR3 DNA is TGTGCCAGCAGCTACAACATCGACCCGACAGGGGTAGAAGGCTACACCTTC. Encoded protein: CASSYNIDPTGVEGYTF.

The chain combines TRBV7-8 with TRBJ2-1; TRBD2 might be the D (6 bases). This CDR3 comprises 14 residues. Germline assignment: CDR1 SGHVS and CDR2 FQNEAQ. Trimming removed 4 bases from V and 5 bases from J, with 12 bases in between. Here the CDR3 reads CASSWGEVHNEQFF. Here the CDR3 DNA reads TGTGCCAGCAGCTGGGGGGAGGTACACAATGAGCAGTTCTTC.

This chain joins TRBV18 and TRBJ1-2; 7 bases line up with TRBD1. The trim removed 3 bases at V and 4 bases at J, leaving 8 bases unmatched. Germline values: CDR1 KGHSH, CDR2 LQKENI. The CDR3 contains 15 residues. CDR3 sequence (DNA): TGTGCCAGCTCACCCGGGGACAGTCCCCTCTATGGCTACACCTTC. Translation gives CASSPGDSPLYGYTF.

Note on this clone: The germline gene is not matched at one end of the junction; a read error may be the cause. The chain links TRBV30 to TRBJ1-5; D gene unclear. Per the germline V gene, CDR1 is GTSNPN and CDR2 is SVGIG (reference sequence). This CDR3 has 12 residues. CDR3 DNA sequence: TGTGCCTGGAGTTATAGCAATCAGCACCAGCATTTT. Translation: CAWSYSNQHQHF.

This chain links TRBV28 with TRBJ1-2; D is undetermined. This CDR3 comprises 14 residues. V was pared by 8 bases and J by 8 bases, with 21 bases between. CDR1 is MDHEN, CDR2 SYDVKM, per germline. For the CDR3, the DNA is TGTGCCAGCGGCCCGAGGATAGCCACAAGAGGCTACACCTTC. Residues: CASGPRIATRGYTF.

The chain links TRBV19 to TRBJ2-1, with a weak D call TRBD1 (6 bases). This CDR3 has 15 amino acids. CDR1 is LNHDA, CDR2 SQIVND, per germline (reference sequence). V gave up 3 bases and J gave up 5 bases, with 14 bases separating them. CDR3 amino acids: CASSIGTHVDNEQFF. The CDR3 bases are TGTGCCAGTAGTATCGGGACACATGTGGACAATGAGCAGTTCTTC.

The chain links TRBV20-1 to TRBJ1-1; D call uncertain. V dropped 6 bases and J dropped 4 bases, with 9 bases sitting between them. Germline values: CDR1 DFQATT, CDR2 SNEGSKA (reference sequence). The CDR3 is made up of 11 amino acids. CDR3 coding DNA: TGCAGTGCCACCGGGAGCACTGAAGCTTTCTTT. Protein product: CSATGSTEAFF.

V and J are TRBV19 and TRBJ1-5; D is ambiguous. Germline assignment: CDR1 LNHDA and CDR2 SQIVND (reference sequence). The CDR3 sequence is 12 residues long. V dropped 5 bases and J dropped 8 bases, with 10 bases sitting between them. This chain's CDR3 is CASSPGIEPQHF. The CDR3, as DNA: TGTGCCAGTAGTCCCGGTATTGAGCCCCAGCATTTT.

The J gene is TRBJ1-6, the V gene TRBV19; D gene unclear. This CDR3 is built from 12 residues. Germline-derived CDR1 and CDR2 are LNHDA and SQIVND (reference sequence). Trimming took 4 bases from V and 9 from J, leaving 7 bases between them. This CDR3 is CASSTRSSPLHF. The CDR3 DNA reads TGTGCCAGTAGTACGAGGTCTTCACCCCTCCACTTT.

The rearrangement joins TRBV5-1 to TRBJ1-2; 7 bases match TRBD1. This CDR3 contains 14 residues. V shed 5 bases, J shed 3 bases, and the junction held 7 bases outside the gene matches. Germline V gene sequence: CDR1 SGHRS, CDR2 YFSETQ. CDR3 sequence: CASSDSGGYYGYTF. Written as DNA, the CDR3 is TGCGCCAGCAGTGACTCAGGGGGATACTATGGCTACACCTTC.

The chain combines TRBV6-4 with TRBJ2-1, with TRBD2 matching 13 bases. Germline V lookup: CDR1 MRHNA, CDR2 SNTAGT. The CDR3 loop spans 14 amino acids. With V trimmed by 3 bases and J by 8 bases, 1 base remained unmatched. The CDR3 loop is CASSETSGRDEQFF. DNA of the CDR3: TGTGCCAGCAGTGAAACTAGCGGGAGGGATGAGCAGTTCTTC.

Comments on this clone: At one of its ends the junction is not consistent with the germline gene, which may arise from a read error. The J gene is TRBJ2-1, the V gene TRBV19; 11 bases fit TRBD2. The CDR3 totals 17 residues. Germline values: CDR1 LNHDA, CDR2 SQIVND (reference sequence). The CDR3 region has the DNA TGTGCCAGTAGTACCCCAACTGCTAGCGGGAGGTACAATGGGCAGTTCTTC. Amino acid sequence: CASSTPTASGRYNGQFF.

The CDR3 DNA reads as TGTGCCAGCAGCTTGGGTTATGGGGCGGACGGGGAGCTGTTTTTT. As protein: CASSLGYGADGELFF. V usage is TRBV5-4 and J usage is TRBJ2-2, with a tentative D call TRBD1 (5 bases). V gave up 0 bases and J gave up 7 bases, with 13 bases separating them. The CDR3 sequence is 15 residues long. The germline V gene has CDR1 SGHNT and CDR2 YYREEE (reference sequence).

The chain uses TRBV5-1 and TRBJ2-1; 8 bases are shared with TRBD1. The ends lost 1 base at V and 5 bases at J; junction bases unmatched: 8. Germline V gene lookup returns CDR1 SGHRS and CDR2 YFSETQ. CDR3 length: 16 residues. The CDR3 DNA is TGCGCCAGCAGCTTGCCCGTAACAGGGGGGCACAATGAGCAGTTCTTC. Translating gives CASSLPVTGGHNEQFF.

The chain joins TRBV2 to TRBJ2-1, with D uncertain. The CDR3 covers 14 residues. Trimming cost V 5 bases and J 4 bases, with 12 bases left between them. From germline, CDR1 is SNHLY and CDR2 FYNNEI. CDR3: CASSPRLVYNEQFF. CDR3 nucleotide sequence: TGTGCCAGCAGTCCTAGGCTAGTTTACAATGAGCAGTTCTTC.